This TCR beta chain is drawn from a study of blood T cell repertoires in COVID-19. On the study more broadly: Italy, Spain and the United States were the sources of the convalescent and acute COVID-19 samples. Sources were T cells, B-cell-depleted T cells, or PBMCs; the material itself was cDNA or gDNA.

The authors' processing: From reference gene primer amplification, estimates of nucleated cell counts were derived. Profiled with immunoSEQ multiplex PCR; TCRdb holds only in-frame clones, not every one. The V and J calls and clone size were taken over from that table, and D and trimming were inferred from the DNA. The table shows 130,000 or so clones, with 75% to 90% occurring only once. CDR1 SGHAT and CDR2 FQNNGV come from the germline V gene. CDR3 length: 15 residues. V shed 3 bases, J shed 1 base, and the junction held 6 bases outside the gene matches. This chain connects TRBV11-2 to TRBJ2-7, with 7 bases fitting TRBD1. Sequenced: peripheral blood. This clonotype was sampled from a woman aged 45-60 years who had recovered from COVID-19. Here the CDR3 DNA reads TGTGCCAGCAGCTTGGAAAGGGACAGATCCTACGAGCAGTACTTC. Amino acid sequence: CASSLERDRSYEQYF.